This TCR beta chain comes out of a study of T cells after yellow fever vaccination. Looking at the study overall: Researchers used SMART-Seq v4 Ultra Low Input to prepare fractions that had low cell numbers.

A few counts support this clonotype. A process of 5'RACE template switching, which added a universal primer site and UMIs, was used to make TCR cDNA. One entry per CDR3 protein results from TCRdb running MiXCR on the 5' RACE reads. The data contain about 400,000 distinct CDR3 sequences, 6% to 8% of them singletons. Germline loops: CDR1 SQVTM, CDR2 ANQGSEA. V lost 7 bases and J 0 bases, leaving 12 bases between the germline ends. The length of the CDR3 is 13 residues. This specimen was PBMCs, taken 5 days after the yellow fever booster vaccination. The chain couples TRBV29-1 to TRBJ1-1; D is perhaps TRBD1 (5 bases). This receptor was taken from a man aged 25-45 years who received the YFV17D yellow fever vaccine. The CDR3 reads CSARGTLNTEAFF. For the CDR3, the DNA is TGCAGCGCACGAGGGACTTTGAACACTGAAGCTTTCTTT.